This record covers a single T cell receptor (beta chain). Antigen unknown. Genomic DNA provided the template from which TCR beta VDJ and CDR3 profiles were obtained. Each CDR3 protein is one row after TCRdb ran MiXCR on the reads. This table holds about 150,000 distinct CDR3 sequences, about 48% found once. V lost 4 bases and J lost 8, with 12 bases in between. Per germline, CDR1 SGDLS and CDR2 YYNGEE. The CDR3 runs 12 residues. These data originate in a study of CD8+CD57+ T cells in acquired aplastic anemia. Study background: Across the sorted CD4+ and CD8+ cells, DNA amounts averaged 3.2 ug.

General observations from the study: About 29 CD8+ CDR3 sequences occurred in both the patients and the controls.

It was patients with CD8+CD57+ cell expansion by flow cytometry who were chosen for sequencing. The clonotype comes from a human donor with aplastic anemia. Input material: sorted CD4+, CD8+, or CD8+CD57+ T cells (not recorded which) from PBMCs. This rearrangement joins TRBV9 to TRBJ1-2; D is unresolved. The CDR3 DNA follows: TGTGCCAGCAGCACGGACCAGAGGGGCTACACCTTC. Its translation: CASSTDQRGYTF.